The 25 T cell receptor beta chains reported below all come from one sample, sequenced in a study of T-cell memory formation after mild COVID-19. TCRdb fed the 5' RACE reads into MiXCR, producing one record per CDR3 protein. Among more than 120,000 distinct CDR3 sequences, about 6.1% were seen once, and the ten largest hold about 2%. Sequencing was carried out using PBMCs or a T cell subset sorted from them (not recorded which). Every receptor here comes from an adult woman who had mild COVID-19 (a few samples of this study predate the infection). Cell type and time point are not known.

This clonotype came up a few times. In DNA form, the CDR3 reads TGTGCCAGCACCCCTGAGGGGGGGCAGCCCCAGCATTTT. Protein: CASTPEGGQPQHF. The J gene is TRBJ1-5, the V gene TRBV2, with a tentative D call TRBD1 (6 bases). Trimming left V 7 bases short and J 7 bases short, with 14 bases between. This CDR3 contains 13 residues. Germline V lookup: CDR1 SNHLY, CDR2 FYNNEI. The whole variable domain, filled in from reference TRBV2 and TRBJ1-5, reads EPEVTQTPSHQVTQMGQEVILRCVPISNHLYFYWYRQILGQKVEFLVSFYNNEISEKSEIFDDQFSVERPDGSNFTLKIRSTKLEDSAMYFCASTPEGGQPQHFGDGTRLSIL.

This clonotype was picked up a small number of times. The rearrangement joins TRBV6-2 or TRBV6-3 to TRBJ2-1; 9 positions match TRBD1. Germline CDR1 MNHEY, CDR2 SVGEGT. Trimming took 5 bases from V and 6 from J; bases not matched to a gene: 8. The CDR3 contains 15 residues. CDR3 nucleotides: TGTGCCAGCAGTCCTACAGGGGGCAAGGGCAATGAGCAGTTCTTC. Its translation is CASSPTGGKGNEQFF.

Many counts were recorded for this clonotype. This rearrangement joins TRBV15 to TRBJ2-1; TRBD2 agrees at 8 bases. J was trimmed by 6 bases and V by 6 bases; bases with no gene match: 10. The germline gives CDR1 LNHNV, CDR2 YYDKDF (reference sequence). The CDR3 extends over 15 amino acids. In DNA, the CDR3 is TGTGCCACCAGTCGGGTGGGACTAGTGGTCAATGAGCAGTTCTTC. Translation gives CATSRVGLVVNEQFF.

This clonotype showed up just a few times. CDR3 region: CSARGGGQGSSYEQYF. DNA for the CDR3: TGCAGTGCTAGAGGAGGAGGACAGGGGTCATCCTACGAGCAGTACTTC. V gene TRBV20-1 combines with J gene TRBJ2-7, with 9 bases lining up with TRBD1. V was pared by 1 base and J by 1 base, with 8 bases of the junction left unmatched. CDR3 length equals 16 residues. Germline V gives CDR1 DFQATT, CDR2 SNEGSKA (reference sequence).

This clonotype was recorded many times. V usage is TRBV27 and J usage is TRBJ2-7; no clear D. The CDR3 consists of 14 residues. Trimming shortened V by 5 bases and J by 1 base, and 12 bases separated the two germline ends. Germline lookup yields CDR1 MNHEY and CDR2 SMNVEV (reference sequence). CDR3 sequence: CASSPTRVSYEQYF. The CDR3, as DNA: TGTGCCAGCAGTCCAACAAGAGTGTCCTACGAGCAGTACTTC.

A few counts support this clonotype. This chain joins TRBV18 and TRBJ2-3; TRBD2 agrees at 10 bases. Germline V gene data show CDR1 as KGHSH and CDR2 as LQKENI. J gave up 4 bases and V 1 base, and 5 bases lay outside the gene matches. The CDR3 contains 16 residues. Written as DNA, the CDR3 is TGTGCCAGCTCACCACAAGCGGGGGGGCTTCCAGATACGCAGTATTTT. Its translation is CASSPQAGGLPDTQYF.

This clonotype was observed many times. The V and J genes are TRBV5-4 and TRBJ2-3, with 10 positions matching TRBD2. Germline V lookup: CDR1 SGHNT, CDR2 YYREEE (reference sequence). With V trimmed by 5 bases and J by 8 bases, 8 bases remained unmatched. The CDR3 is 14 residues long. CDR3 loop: CASRQSGRAATQYF. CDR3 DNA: TGTGCCAGCAGACAAAGCGGGAGGGCCGCTACGCAGTATTTT.

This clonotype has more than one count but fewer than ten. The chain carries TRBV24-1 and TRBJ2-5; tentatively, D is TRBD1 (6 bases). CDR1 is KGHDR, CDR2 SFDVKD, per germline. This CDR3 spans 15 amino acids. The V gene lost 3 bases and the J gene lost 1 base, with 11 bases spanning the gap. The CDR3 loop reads CATSDPGTPQETQYF. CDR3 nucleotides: TGTGCCACCAGTGATCCAGGGACACCCCAAGAGACCCAGTACTTC.

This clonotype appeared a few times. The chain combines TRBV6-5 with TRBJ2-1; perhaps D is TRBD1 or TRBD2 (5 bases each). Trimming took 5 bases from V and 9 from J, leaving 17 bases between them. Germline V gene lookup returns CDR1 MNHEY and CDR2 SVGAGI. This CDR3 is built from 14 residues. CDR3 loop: CASSAYRGGGEQFF. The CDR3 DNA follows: TGTGCCAGCAGTGCTTATCGAGGTGGGGGTGAGCAGTTCTTC.

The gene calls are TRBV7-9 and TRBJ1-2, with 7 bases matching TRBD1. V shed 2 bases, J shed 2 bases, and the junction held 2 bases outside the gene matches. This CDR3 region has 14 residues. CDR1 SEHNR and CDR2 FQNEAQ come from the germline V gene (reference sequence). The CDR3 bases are TGTGCCAGCAGCTTAACAGGGGCAAACTATGGCTACACCTTC. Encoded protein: CASSLTGANYGYTF.

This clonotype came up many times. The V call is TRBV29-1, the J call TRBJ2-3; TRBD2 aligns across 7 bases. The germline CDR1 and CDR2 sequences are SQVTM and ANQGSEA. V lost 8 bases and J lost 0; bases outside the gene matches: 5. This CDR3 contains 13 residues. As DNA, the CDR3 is TGCAGCTTCCTAGCGGTTAGCACAGATACGCAGTATTTT. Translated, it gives CSFLAVSTDTQYF.

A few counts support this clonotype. Written as DNA, the CDR3 is TGTGCCAGCAGCGTCGGACTAGCGGGGGGTGGAGATACGCAGTATTTT. Protein: CASSVGLAGGGDTQYF. V gene TRBV7-3 combines with J gene TRBJ2-3; 14 positions agree with TRBD2. The germline V gene has CDR1 SGHTA and CDR2 FQGTGA. The CDR3 totals 16 residues. Unmatched junction bases numbered 6, after V lost 5 bases and J lost 5 bases.

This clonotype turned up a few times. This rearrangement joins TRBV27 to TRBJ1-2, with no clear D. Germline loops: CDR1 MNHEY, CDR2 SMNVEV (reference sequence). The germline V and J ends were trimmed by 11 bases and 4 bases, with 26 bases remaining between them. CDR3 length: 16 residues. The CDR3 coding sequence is TGTGCCTCGCGGGGATCTTGGGCAGCCATCCCCTATGGCTACACCTTC. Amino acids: CASRGSWAAIPYGYTF.

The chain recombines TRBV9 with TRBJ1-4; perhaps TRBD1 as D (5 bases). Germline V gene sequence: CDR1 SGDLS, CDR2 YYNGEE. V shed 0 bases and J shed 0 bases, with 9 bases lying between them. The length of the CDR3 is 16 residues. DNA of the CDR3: TGTGCCAGCAGCGTAGGGGGGATCTCAACTAATGAAAAACTGTTTTTT. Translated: CASSVGGISTNEKLFF.

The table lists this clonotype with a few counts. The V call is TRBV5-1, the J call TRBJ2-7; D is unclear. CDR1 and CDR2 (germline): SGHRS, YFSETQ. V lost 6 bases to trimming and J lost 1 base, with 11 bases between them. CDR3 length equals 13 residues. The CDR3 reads CASKSEESYEQYF. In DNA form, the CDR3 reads TGCGCCAGCAAATCAGAAGAATCCTACGAGCAGTACTTC.

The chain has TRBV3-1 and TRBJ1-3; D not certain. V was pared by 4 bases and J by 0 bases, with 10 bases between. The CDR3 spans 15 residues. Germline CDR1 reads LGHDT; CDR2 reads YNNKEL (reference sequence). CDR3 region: CASSLRLISGNTIYF. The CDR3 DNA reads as TGTGCCAGCAGCCTTCGACTGATCTCTGGAAACACCATATATTTT.

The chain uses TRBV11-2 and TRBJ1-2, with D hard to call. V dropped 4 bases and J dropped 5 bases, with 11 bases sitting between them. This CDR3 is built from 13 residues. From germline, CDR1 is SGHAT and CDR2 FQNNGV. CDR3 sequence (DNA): TGTGCCAGCAGCTCAATCGGGGTATATGGCTACACCTTC. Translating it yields CASSSIGVYGYTF.

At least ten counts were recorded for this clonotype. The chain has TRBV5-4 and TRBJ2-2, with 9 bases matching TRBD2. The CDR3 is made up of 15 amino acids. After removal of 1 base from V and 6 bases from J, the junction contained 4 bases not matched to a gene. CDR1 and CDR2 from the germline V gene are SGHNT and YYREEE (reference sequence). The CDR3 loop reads CASSLLAGVAGELFF. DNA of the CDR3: TGTGCCAGCAGCTTGTTAGCGGGAGTGGCCGGGGAGCTGTTTTTT.

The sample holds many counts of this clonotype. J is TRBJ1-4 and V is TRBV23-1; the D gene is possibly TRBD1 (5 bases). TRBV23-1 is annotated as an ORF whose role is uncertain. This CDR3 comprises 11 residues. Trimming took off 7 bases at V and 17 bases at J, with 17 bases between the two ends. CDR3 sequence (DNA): TGCGCCAGCACCCGGGGGAGGAACTGTTTTTTT. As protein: CASTRGRNCFF.

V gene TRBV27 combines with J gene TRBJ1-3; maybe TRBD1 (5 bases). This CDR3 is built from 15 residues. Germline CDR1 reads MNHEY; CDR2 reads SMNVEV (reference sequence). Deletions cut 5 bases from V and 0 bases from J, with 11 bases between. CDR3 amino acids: CASSPSRVSGNTIYF. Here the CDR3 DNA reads TGTGCCAGCAGTCCGAGCAGGGTCTCTGGAAACACCATATATTTT.

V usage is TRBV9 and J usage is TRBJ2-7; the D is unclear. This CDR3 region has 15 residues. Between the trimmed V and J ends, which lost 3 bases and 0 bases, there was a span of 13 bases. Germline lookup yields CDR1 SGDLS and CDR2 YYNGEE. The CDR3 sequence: CASSENWYSSYEQYF. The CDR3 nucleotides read TGTGCCAGCAGCGAAAACTGGTACTCCTCCTACGAGCAGTACTTC. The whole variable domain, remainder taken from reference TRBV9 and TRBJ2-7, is DSGVTQTPKHLITATGQRVTLRCSPRSGDLSVYWYQQSLDQGLQFLIQYYNGEERAKGNILERFSAQQFPDLHSELNLSSLELGDSALYFCASSENWYSSYEQYFGPGTRLTVT.

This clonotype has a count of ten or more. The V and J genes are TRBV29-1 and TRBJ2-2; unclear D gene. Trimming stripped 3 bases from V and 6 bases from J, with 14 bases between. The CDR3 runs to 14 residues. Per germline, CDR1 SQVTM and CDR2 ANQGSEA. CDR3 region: CSVDGDRVSGELFF. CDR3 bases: TGCAGCGTTGATGGTGACCGGGTCTCCGGGGAGCTGTTTTTT.

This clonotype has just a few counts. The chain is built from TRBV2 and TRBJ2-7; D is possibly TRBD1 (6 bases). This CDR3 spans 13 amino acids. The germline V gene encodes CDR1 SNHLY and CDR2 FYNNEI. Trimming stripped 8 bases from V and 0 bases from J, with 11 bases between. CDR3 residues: CASEKDSSYEQYF. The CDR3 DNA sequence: TGTGCCAGCGAAAAGGACAGCTCCTACGAGCAGTACTTC.

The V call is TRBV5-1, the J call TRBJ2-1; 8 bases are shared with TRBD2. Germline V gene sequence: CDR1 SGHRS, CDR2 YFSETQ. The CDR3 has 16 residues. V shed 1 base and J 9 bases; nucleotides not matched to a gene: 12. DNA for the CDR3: TGCGCCAGCAGCTTGTCCACTAGCGGCGGTCTTCCTGAGCAGTTCTTC. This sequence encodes CASSLSTSGGLPEQFF.

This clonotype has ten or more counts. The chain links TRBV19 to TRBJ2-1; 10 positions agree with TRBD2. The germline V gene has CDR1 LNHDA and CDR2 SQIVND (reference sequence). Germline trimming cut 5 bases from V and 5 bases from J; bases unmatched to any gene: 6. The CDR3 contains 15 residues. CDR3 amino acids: CASSWSSGGNNEQFF. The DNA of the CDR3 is TGTGCCAGTAGTTGGTCTAGCGGGGGCAACAATGAGCAGTTCTTC. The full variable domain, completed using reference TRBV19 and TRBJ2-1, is DGGITQSPKYLFRKEGQNVTLSCEQNLNHDAMYWYRQDPGQGLRLIYYSQIVNDFQKGDIAEGYSVSREKKESFPLTVTSAQKNPTAFYLCASSWSSGGNNEQFFGPGTRLTVL.